This T cell receptor beta chain was profiled in a study of blood T cell repertoires in COVID-19. The CDR3 runs 18 residues. V gave up 5 bases and J gave up 7 bases; unmatched junction bases: 19. Looked up from germline, CDR1 is LNHDA and CDR2 is SQIVND (reference sequence). In the study's own analysis: Reference gene primer amplification yielded estimated nucleated cell counts. The protocol was immunoSEQ multiplex PCR, while the TCRdb copy is restricted to in-frame clones and leaves out a portion. That table is the source of V, J and clone size, and D and trimming were worked out from the DNA. Among some 140,000 clones listed, 85% were seen once.

The source is a human donor in a cohort sampled during active COVID-19. The J gene is TRBJ1-5, the V gene TRBV19; 8 bases fit TRBD1. Sequenced material: peripheral blood. For the CDR3, the DNA is TGTGCCAGTAGTGTATTATTAGGGCCCGGGACAGGTGGGCAGCCCCAGCATTTT. Encoded protein: CASSVLLGPGTGGQPQHF. Variable domain in full (rest from reference TRBV19 and TRBJ1-5): DGGITQSPKYLFRKEGQNVTLSCEQNLNHDAMYWYRQDPGQGLRLIYYSQIVNDFQKGDIAEGYSVSREKKESFPLTVTSAQKNPTAFYLCASSVLLGPGTGGQPQHFGDGTRLSIL.